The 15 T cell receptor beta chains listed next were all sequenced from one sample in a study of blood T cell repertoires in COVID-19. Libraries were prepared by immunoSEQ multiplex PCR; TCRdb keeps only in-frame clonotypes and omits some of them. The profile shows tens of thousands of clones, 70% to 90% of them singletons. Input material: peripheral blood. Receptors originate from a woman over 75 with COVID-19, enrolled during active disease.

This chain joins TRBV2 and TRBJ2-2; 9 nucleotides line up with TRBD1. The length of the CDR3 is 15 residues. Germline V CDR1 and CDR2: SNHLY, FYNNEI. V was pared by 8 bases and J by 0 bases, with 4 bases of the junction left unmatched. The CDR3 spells CASHRDRANTGELFF. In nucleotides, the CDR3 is TGTGCCAGCCATCGGGACAGGGCGAACACCGGGGAGCTGTTTTTT.

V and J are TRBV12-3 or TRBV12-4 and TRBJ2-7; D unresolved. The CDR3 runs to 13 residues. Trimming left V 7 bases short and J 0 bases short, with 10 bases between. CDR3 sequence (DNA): TGTGCCAGCACCACGACTGACTCCTACGAGCAGTACTTC. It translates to CASTTTDSYEQYF.

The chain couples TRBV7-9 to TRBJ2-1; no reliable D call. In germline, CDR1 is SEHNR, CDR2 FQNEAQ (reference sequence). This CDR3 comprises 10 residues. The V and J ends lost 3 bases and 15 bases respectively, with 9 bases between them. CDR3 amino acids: CASSFETLFF. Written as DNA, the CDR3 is TGTGCCAGCAGCTTCGAGACTTTGTTCTTC.

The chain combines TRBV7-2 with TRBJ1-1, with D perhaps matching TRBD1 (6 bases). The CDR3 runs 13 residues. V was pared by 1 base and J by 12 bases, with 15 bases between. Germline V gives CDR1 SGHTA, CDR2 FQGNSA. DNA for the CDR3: TGTGCCAGCAGCTTAGTTCTGGGGGGGCAAACTTTCTTT. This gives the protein CASSLVLGGQTFF.

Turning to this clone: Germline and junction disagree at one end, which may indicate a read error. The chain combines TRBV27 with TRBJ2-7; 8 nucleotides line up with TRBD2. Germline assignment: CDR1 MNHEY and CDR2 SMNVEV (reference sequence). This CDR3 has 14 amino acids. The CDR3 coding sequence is TGTGCCAGCAGTTTAAGCGGGAGATCCTCCGAGCAGTACTTC. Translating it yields CASSLSGRSSEQYF.

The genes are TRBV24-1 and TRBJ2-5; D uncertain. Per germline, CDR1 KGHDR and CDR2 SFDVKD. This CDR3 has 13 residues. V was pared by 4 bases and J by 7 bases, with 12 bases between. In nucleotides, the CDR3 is TGTGCCACCAGTGACCGGCCGTCGGGGACCCAGTACTTC. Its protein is CATSDRPSGTQYF.

This CDR3 reads CASGPAQGRRGYTF. As DNA, the CDR3 is TGTGCTAGTGGCCCGGCACAGGGACGCCGTGGCTACACCTTC. V and J are TRBV12-5 and TRBJ1-2; possibly TRBD1 for D (6 bases). This CDR3 comprises 14 residues. Germline V gives CDR1 LGHNT, CDR2 FRNRAP. Deletions cut 6 bases from V and 7 bases from J, with 18 bases between.

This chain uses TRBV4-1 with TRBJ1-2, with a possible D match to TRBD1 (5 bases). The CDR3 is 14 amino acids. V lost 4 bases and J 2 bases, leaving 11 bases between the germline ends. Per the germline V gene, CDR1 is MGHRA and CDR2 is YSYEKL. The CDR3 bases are TGCGCCAGCAGCCCCCCAGGGTTAAACTATGGCTACACCTTC. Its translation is CASSPPGLNYGYTF.

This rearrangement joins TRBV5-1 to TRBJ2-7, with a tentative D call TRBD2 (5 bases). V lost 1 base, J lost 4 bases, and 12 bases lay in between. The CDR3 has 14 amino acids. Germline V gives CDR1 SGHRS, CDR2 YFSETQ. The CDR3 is CASSLKGVAYEQYF. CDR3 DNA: TGCGCCAGCAGCTTGAAGGGAGTAGCATACGAGCAGTACTTC.

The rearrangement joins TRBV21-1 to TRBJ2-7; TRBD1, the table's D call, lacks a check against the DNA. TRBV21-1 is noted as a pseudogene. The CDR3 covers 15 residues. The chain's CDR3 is CASSKVRTSSYEQYF. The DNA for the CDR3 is TGTGCCAGCAGCAAAGTCCGAACAAGCTCCTACGAGCAGTACTTC.

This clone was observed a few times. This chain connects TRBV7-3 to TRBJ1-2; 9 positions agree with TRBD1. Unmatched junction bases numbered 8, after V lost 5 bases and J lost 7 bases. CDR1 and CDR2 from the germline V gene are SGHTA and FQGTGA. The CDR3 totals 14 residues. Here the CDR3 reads CASSPGTGSFGYTF. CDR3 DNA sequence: TGTGCCAGCAGCCCCGGGACAGGGTCGTTTGGCTACACCTTC.

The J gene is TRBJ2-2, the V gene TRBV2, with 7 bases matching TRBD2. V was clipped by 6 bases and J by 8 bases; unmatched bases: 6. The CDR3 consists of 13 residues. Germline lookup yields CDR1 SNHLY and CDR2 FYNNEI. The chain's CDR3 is CASSPLAAGELFF. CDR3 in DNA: TGTGCCAGCAGCCCGCTAGCGGCGGGGGAGCTGTTTTTT.

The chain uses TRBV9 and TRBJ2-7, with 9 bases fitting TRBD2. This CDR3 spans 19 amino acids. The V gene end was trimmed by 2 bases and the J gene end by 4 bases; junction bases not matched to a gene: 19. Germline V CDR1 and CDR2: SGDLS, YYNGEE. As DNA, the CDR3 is TGTGCCAGCAGCGTCAGGTTGCCAGCGGGAGGAGGTGGAGCATACGAGCAGTACTTC. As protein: CASSVRLPAGGGGAYEQYF.

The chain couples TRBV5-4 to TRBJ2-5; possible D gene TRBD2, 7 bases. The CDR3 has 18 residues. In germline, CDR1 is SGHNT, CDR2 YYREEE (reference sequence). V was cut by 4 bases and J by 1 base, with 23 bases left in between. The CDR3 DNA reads TGTGCCAGCAGCCCCCGGGTAGGGGGGGGCCCGGGCCAAGAGACCCAGTACTTC. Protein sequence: CASSPRVGGGPGQETQYF.

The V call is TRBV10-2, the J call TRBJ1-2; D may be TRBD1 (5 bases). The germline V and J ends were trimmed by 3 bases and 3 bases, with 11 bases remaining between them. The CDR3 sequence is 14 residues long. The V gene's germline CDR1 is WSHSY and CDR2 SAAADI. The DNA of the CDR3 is TGCGCCAGCAGTGATTTTGGGGCCGACTATGGCTACACCTTC. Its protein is CASSDFGADYGYTF.